This T cell receptor beta chain was profiled in a study of identical twins. Points on this clonotype: The antigen remains undetermined.

MiXCR, run by TCRdb on the 5' RACE reads, gives a single entry per CDR3 protein. Among some 1,600,000 distinct CDR3 sequences, about 30% were seen once, and the ten largest hold 0.25% to 0.3%. The CDR3 contains 11 residues. V was cut by 8 bases and J by 7 bases, with 11 bases left in between. The germline V gene has CDR1 MGHDK and CDR2 SYGVNS. Study-wide findings and caveats: Whereas memory repertoires showed no such difference, abundant cord blood beta clonotypes carried fewer insertions. Out-of-frame alpha sequences common to twins exhibited a surplus of low generation probability.

The chain is built from TRBV25-1 and TRBJ1-1, with a possible D match to TRBD1 (5 bases). What was sequenced was cord blood. The receptor comes from a newborn girl in good health. The CDR3 here is CASDGGREAFF. DNA for the CDR3: TGTGCCAGCGACGGGGGTCGTGAAGCTTTCTTT.